This T cell receptor (beta chain) was identified in a study of blood T cell repertoires in COVID-19. At the level of the study: There were acute and convalescent COVID-19 samples, and they came from the United States, Italy and Spain.

CDR3 size: 14 residues. The V gene end was trimmed by 4 bases and the J gene end by 7 bases; junction bases not matched to a gene: 8. Germline CDR1 KGHSH, CDR2 LQKENI. Authors' processing steps: The assay estimated nucleated cells by amplifying reference gene primers. Clones were sequenced by immunoSEQ multiplex PCR, and TCRdb holds only the in-frame ones, with some missing. From that table come the V and J calls and clone size; the DNA was used to work out D and trimming. The sample includes about 320,000 clones, around 86% of them seen just once. Recovered Cohort 3 donors showed two negative PCRs, clearance, or symptom resolution.

The receptor's source is a man aged 55 to 70 who had recovered from COVID-19. The chain is built from TRBV18 and TRBJ2-3, with 7 bases aligning to TRBD1. The sequencing input was PBMCs or T cells enriched from blood (not recorded which). In nucleotides, the CDR3 is TGTGCCAGCTCACTAGACAGGGCGGTTAATACGCAGTATTTT. Protein product: CASSLDRAVNTQYF.